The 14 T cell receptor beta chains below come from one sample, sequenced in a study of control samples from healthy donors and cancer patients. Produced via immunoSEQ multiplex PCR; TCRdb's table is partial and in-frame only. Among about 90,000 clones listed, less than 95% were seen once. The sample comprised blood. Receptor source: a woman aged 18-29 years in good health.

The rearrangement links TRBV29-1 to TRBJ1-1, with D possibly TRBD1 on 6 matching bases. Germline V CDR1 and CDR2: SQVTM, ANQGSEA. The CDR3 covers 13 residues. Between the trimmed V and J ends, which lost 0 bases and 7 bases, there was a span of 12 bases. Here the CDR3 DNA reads TGCAGCGTTGAAGAGGGCAGGGACATTGAAGCTTTCTTT. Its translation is CSVEEGRDIEAFF. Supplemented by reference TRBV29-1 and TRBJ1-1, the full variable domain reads SAVISQKPSRDICQRGTSLTIQCQVDSQVTMMFWYRQQPGQSLTLIATANQGSEATYESGFVIDKFPISRPNLTFSTLTVSNMSPEDSSIYLCSVEEGRDIEAFFGQGTRLTVV.

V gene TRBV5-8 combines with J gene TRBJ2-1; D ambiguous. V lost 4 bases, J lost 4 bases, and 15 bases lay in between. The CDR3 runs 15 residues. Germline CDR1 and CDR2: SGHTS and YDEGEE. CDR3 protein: CASSHRDNYYNEQFF. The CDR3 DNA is TGTGCCAGCAGCCACCGAGACAATTATTACAATGAGCAGTTCTTC.

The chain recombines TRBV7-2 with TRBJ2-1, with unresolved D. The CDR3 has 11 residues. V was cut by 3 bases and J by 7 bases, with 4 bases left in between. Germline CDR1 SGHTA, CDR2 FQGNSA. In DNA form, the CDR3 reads TGTGCCAGCAGCTTTACAAATGAGCAGTTCTTC. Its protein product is CASSFTNEQFF.

The CDR3 sequence is CASSLPAGGRGDEQFF. Here the CDR3 DNA reads TGTGCCAGCAGCCTTCCAGCGGGGGGCCGAGGCGATGAGCAGTTCTTC. The V and J genes are TRBV6-2 or TRBV6-3 and TRBJ2-1; the match to TRBD2 covers 9 bases. V gave up 6 bases and J gave up 8 bases; unmatched junction bases: 14. The CDR3 sequence is 16 residues long. The germline V gene has CDR1 MNHEY and CDR2 SVGEGT.

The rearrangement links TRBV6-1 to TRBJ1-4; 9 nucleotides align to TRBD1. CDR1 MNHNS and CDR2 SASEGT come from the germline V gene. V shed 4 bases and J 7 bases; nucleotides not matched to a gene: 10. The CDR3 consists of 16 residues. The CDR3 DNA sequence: TGTGCCAGCAGTGGACAATACAGGGGGCTTGGTGAAAAACTGTTTTTT. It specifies CASSGQYRGLGEKLFF.

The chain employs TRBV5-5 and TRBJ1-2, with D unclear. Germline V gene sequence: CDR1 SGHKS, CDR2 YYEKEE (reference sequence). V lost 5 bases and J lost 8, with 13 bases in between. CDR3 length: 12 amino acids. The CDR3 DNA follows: TGTGCCAGCAGGGCCGGGCAGAAGGGCTACACCTTC. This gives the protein CASRAGQKGYTF.

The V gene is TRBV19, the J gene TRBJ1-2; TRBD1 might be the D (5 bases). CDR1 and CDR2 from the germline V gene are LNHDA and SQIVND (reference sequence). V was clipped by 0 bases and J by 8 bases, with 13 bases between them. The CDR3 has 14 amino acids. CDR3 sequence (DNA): TGTGCCAGTAGTATAGACGCCAGGGCGTCGGGCTACACCTTC. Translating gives CASSIDARASGYTF.

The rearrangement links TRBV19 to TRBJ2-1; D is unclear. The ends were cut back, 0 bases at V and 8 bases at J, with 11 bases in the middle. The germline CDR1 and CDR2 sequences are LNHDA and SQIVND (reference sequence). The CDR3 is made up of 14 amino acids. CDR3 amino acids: CASSIDRVVDEQFF. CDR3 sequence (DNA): TGTGCCAGTAGTATAGATCGAGTAGTAGATGAGCAGTTCTTC.

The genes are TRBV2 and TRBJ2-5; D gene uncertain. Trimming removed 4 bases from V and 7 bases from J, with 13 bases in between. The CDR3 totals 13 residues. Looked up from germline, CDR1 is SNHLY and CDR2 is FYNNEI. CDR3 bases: TGTGCCAGCAGTGGGGCCAGTTTGGGGACCCAGTACTTC. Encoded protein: CASSGASLGTQYF.

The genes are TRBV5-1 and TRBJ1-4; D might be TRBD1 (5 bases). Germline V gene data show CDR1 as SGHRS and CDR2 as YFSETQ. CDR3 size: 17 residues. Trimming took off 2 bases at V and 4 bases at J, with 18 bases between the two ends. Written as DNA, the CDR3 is TGCGCCAGCAGCTTCCGGGGGGGAGCGGGATTTAATGAAAAACTGTTTTTT. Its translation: CASSFRGGAGFNEKLFF.

The CDR3 DNA reads TGTGCCAGCAGCTGGGACATCTCGACCTACGAGCAGTACTTC. This codes for CASSWDISTYEQYF. This chain uses TRBV11-2 with TRBJ2-7; tentatively, D is TRBD1 (6 bases). V was cut by 4 bases and J by 2 bases, with 12 bases left in between. The V gene's germline CDR1 is SGHAT and CDR2 FQNNGV. The CDR3 contains 14 residues.

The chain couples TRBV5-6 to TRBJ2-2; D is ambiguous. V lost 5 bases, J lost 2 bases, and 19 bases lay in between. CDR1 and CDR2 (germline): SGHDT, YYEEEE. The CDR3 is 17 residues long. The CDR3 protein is CASSRLETLFNTGELFF. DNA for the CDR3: TGTGCCAGCAGTAGGTTAGAAACCCTCTTTAACACCGGGGAGCTGTTTTTT.

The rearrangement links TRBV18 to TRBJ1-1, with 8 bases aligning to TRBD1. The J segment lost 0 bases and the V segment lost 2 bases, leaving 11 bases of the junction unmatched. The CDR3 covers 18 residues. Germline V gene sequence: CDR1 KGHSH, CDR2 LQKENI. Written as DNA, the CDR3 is TGTGCCAGCTCACCAGTTGGACAGGGCTGGGACATGAACACTGAAGCTTTCTTT. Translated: CASSPVGQGWDMNTEAFF. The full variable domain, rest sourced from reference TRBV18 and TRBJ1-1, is NAGVMQNPRHLVRRRGQEARLRCSPMKGHSHVYWYRQLPEEGLKFMVYLQKENIIDESGMPKERFSAEFPKEGPSILRIQQVVRGDSAAYFCASSPVGQGWDMNTEAFFGQGTRLTVV.

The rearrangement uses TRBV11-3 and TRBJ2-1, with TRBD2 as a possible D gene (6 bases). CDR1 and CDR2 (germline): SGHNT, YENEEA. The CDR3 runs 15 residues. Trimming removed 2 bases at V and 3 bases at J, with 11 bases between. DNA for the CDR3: TGTGCCAGCAGCTTAATGGGCGGGGACTACAATGAGCAGTTCTTC. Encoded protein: CASSLMGGDYNEQFF. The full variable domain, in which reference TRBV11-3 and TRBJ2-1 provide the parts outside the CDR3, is EAGVVQSPRYKIIEKKQPVAFWCNPISGHNTLYWYLQNLGQGPELLIRYENEEAVDDSQLPKDRFSAERLKGVDSTLKIQPAELGDSAVYLCASSLMGGDYNEQFFGPGTRLTVL.